The rows below give T cell receptor beta chains drawn from one sample of a study of T cell responses to AZD1222 COVID-19 vaccine. Clones were sequenced by immunoSEQ multiplex PCR, and TCRdb holds only the in-frame ones, with some missing. The sample includes roughly 85,000 clones, around 90% of them seen just once. The starting material was peripheral blood, obtained on day 0 of MenACWY control vaccination. These receptors were taken from an adult in good health. Both conserved end residues are part of each CDR3.

J gene,V gene,CDR3 protein
TRBJ2-7,TRBV12-3/TRBV12-4,CASSFSSAHEQYF
TRBJ2-1,TRBV27,CASSLSGRYYNEQFF
TRBJ2-7,TRBV2,CASSLDGLAGVGEQYF
TRBJ2-7,TRBV27,CASSREGGIFYEQYF
TRBJ1-4,TRBV14,CASSQEGRVLRF
TRBJ1-2,TRBV5-6,CASSGTQNYGYTF
TRBJ1-1,TRBV28,CASSYGTGNTEAFF
TRBJ2-7,TRBV18,CASSSRDGVYEQYF
TRBJ1-1,TRBV3-1/TRBV3-2,CASSQAAGVGTEAFF
TRBJ2-6,TRBV13,CASSLNQRSSGANVLTF